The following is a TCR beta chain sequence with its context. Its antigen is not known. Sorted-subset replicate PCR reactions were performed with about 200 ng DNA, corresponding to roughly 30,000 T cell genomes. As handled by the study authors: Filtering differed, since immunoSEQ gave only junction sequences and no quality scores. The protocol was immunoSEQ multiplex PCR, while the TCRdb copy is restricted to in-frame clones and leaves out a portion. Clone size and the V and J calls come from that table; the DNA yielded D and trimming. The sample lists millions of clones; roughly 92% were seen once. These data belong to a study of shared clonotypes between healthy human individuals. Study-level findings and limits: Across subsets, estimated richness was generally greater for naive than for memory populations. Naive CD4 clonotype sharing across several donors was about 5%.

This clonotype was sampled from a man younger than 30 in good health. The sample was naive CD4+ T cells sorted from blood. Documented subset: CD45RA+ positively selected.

The CDR3 reads CASMPPPGYGQSVKLFF. The CDR3, as DNA: TGTGCCAGCATGCCACCCCCTGGGTACGGGCAGTCGGTAAAACTGTTTTTT. This chain uses TRBV28 with TRBJ1-4; D ambiguous. Germline CDR1 and CDR2: MDHEN and SYDVKM. Trimming cost V 7 bases and J 10 bases, with 28 bases left between them. This CDR3 has 17 residues.